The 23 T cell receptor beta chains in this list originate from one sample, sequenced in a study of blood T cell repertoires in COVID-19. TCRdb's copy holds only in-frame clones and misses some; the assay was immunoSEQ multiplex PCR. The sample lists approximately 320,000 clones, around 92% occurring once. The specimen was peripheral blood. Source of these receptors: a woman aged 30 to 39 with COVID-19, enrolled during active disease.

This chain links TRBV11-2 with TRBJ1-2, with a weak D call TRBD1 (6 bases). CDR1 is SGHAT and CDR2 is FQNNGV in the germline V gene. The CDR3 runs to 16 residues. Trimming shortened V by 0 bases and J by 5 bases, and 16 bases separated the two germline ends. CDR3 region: CASSLDRWAGAYGYTF. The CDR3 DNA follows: TGTGCCAGCAGCTTAGATCGCTGGGCAGGGGCGTATGGCTACACCTTC.

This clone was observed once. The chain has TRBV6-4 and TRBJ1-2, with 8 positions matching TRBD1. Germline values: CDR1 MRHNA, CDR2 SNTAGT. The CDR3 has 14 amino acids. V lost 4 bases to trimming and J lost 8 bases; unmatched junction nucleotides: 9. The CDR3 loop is CASSGYHGQGGYTF. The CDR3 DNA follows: TGTGCCAGCAGTGGATACCACGGACAGGGCGGCTACACCTTC.

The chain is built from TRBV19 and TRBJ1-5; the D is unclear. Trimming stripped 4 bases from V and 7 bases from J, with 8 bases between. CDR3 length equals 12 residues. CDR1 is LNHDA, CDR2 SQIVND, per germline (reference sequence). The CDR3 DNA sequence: TGTGCCAGTAGTACGGGGTTGCAGCCCCAGCATTTT. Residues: CASSTGLQPQHF.

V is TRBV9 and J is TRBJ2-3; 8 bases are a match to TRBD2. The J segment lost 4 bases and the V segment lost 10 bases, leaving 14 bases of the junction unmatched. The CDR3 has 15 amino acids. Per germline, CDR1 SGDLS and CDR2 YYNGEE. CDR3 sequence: CASSASGGLSDTQYF. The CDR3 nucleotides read TGTGCCTCCTCGGCCTCGGGGGGGCTTTCAGATACGCAGTATTTT.

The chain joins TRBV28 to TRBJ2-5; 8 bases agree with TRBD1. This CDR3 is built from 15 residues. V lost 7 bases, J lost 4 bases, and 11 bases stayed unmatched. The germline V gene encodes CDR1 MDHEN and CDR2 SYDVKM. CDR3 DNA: TGTGCCAGCACCTCCGGGACAGGAAAAGGAGAGACCCAGTACTTC. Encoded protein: CASTSGTGKGETQYF.

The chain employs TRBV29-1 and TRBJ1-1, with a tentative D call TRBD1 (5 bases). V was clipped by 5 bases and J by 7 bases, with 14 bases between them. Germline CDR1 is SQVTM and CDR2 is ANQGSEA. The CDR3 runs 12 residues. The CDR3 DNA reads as TGCAGCGTTCCCTGGGGCGGGGTTGAAGCTTTCTTT. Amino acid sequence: CSVPWGGVEAFF.

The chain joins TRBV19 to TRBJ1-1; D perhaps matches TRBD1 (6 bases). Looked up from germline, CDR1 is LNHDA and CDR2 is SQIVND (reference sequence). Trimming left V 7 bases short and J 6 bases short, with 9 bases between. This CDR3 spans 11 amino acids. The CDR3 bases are TGTGCCAGTAAAGAGGGGGCTGAAGCTTTCTTT. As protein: CASKEGAEAFF.

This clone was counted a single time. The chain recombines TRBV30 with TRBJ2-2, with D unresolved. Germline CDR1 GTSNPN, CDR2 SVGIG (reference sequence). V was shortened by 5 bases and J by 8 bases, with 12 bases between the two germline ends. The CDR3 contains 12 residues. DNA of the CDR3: TGTGCCTGGTACGCTCGCCGGGGGGAGCTGTTTTTT. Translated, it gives CAWYARRGELFF.

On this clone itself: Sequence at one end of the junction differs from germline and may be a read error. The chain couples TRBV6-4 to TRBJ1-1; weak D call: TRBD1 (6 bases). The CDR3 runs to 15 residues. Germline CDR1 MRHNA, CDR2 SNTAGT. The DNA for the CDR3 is TGTGCCAGCAGTGAAACAGGGAATATGAAGACTGAAGCTTTCTTT. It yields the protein CASSETGNMKTEAFF.

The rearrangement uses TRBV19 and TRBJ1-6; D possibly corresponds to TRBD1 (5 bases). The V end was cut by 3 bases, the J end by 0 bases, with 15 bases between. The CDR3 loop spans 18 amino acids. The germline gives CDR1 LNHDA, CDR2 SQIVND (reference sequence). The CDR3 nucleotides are TGTGCCAGTAGTATCATGGACACCTGGAGCTCCTATAATTCACCCCTCCACTTT. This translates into CASSIMDTWSSYNSPLHF.

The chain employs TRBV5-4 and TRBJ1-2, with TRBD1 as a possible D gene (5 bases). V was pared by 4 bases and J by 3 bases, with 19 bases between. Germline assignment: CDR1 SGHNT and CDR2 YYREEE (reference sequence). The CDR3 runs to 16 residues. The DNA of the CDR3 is TGTGCCAGCAGCCATTTAGGCAGGGAAGCGTACTATGGCTACACCTTC. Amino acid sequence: CASSHLGREAYYGYTF.

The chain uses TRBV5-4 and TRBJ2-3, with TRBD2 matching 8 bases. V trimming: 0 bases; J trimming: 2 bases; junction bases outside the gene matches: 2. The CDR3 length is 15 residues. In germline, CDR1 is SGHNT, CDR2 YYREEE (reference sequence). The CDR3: CASSLVAGSTDTQYF. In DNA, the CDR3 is TGTGCCAGCAGCTTGGTAGCGGGGTCCACAGATACGCAGTATTTT.

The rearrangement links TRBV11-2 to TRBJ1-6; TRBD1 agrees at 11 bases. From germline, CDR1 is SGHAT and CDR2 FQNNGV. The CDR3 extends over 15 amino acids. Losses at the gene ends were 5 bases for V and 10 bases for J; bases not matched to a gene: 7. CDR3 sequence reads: CASSIRTGGGSPLHF. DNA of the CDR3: TGTGCCAGCAGCATCCGGACAGGGGGCGGGTCACCCCTCCACTTT.

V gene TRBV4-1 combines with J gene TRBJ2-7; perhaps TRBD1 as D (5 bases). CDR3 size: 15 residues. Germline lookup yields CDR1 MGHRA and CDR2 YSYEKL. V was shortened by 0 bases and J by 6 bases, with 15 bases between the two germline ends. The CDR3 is CASSQDGTGSSEQYF. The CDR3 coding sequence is TGCGCCAGCAGCCAAGACGGCACAGGTAGCTCCGAGCAGTACTTC.

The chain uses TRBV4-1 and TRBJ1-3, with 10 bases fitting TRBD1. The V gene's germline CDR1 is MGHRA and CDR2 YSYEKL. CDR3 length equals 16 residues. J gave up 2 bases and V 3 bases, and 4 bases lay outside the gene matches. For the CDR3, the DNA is TGCGCCAGCAGCCACCAAGGACAGGGGGCTGGAAACACCATATATTTT. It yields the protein CASSHQGQGAGNTIYF.

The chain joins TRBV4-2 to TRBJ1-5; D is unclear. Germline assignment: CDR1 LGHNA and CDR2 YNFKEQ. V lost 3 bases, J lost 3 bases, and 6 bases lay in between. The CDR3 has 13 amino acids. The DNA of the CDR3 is TGTGCCAGCAGCCATGGAGACAATCAGCCCCAGCATTTT. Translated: CASSHGDNQPQHF.

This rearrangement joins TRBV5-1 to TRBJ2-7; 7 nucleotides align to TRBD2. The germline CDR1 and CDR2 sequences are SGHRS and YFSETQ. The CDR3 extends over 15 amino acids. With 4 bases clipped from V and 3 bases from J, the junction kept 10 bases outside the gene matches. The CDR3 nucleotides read TGCGCCAGCAGCAACATCGCGGGGGTCAGCTACGAGCAGTACTTC. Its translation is CASSNIAGVSYEQYF.

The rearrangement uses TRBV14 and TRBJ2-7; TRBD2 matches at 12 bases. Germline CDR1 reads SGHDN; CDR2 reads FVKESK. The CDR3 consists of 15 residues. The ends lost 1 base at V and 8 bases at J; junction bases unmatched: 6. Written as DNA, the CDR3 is TGTGCCAGCAGCCAAGTGTCTAGCGGGGGGGGACAGCAGTACTTC. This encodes CASSQVSSGGGQQYF.

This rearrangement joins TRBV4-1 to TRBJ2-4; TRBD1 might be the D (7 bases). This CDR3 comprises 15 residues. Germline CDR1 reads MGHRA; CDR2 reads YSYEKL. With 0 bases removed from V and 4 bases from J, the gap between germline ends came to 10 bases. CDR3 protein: CASSQDAGGKNIQYF. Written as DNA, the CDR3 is TGCGCCAGCAGCCAAGATGCAGGGGGGAAAAACATTCAGTACTTC.

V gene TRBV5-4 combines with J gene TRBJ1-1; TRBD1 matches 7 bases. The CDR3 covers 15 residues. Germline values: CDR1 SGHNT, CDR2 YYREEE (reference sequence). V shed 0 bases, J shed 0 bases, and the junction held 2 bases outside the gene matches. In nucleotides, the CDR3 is TGTGCCAGCAGCTTGGGGGGACAGATGAACACTGAAGCTTTCTTT. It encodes CASSLGGQMNTEAFF.

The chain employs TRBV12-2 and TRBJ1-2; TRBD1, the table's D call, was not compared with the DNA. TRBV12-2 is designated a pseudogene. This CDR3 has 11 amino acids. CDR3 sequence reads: CASRLGDRPPF. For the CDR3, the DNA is TGTGCAAGTCGCTTAGGCGACAGGCCCCCCTTC.

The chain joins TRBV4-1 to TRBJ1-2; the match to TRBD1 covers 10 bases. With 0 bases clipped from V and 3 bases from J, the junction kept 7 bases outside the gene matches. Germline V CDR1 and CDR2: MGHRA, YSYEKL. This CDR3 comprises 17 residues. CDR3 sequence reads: CASSQDLTTGGHYGYTF. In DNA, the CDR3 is TGCGCCAGCAGCCAAGATCTTACGACAGGGGGCCACTATGGCTACACCTTC.

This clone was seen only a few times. The CDR3 DNA is TGTGCCAGCAGCCCCTACCCGACAGGGTTGGTTGAAAAACTGTTTTTT. This gives the protein CASSPYPTGLVEKLFF. The V gene is TRBV3-1 (or the pseudogene TRBV3-2), the J gene TRBJ1-4; TRBD1 aligns across 7 bases. The trim removed 4 bases at V and 7 bases at J, leaving 12 bases unmatched. The CDR3 runs 16 residues. Germline V lookup: CDR1 LGHDT, CDR2 YNNKEL (reference sequence).